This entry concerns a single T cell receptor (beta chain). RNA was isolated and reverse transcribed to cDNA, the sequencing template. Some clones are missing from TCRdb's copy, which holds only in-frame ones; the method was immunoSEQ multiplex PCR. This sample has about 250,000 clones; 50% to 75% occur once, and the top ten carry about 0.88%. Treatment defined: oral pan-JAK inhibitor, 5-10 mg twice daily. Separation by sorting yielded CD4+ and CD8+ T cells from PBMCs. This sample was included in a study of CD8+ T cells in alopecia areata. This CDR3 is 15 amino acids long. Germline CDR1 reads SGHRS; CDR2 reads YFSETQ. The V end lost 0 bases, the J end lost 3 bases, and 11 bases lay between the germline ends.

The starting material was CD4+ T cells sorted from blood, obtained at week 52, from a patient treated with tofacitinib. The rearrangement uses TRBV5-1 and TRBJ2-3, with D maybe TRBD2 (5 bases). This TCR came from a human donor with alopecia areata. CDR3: CASSLAGIGTDTQYF. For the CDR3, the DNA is TGCGCCAGCAGCTTGGCGGGGATAGGGACAGATACGCAGTATTTT. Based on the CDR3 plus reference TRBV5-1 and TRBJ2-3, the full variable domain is KAGVTQTPRYLIKTRGQQVTLSCSPISGHRSVSWYQQTPGQGLQFLFEYFSETQRNKGNFPGRFSGRQFSNSRSEMNVSTLELGDSALYLCASSLAGIGTDTQYFGPGTRLTVL.